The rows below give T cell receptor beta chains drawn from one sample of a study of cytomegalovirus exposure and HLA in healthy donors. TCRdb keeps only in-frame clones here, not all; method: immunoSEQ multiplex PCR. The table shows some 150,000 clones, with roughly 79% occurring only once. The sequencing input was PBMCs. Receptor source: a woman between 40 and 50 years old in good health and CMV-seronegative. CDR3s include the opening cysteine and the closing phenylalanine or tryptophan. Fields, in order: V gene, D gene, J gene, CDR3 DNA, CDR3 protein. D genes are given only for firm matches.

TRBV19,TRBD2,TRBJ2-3,TGTGCCAGTAGCTCGGGACTACCTAGCACAGATACGCAGTATTTT,CASSSGLPSTDTQYF
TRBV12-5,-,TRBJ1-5,TGTGCTAGTGGTTTGGTACTCGGGCGGGACAATCAGCCCCAGCATTTT,CASGLVLGRDNQPQHF
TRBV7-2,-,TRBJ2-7,TGTGCCAGCAGCTTGGCCGTAAGGGGATCCGAGCAGTACTTC,CASSLAVRGSEQYF
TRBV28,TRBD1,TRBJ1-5,TGTGCCAGCAGCCGGACAGGAGTTAGCAATCAGCCCCAGCATTTT,CASSRTGVSNQPQHF
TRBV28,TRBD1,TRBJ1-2,TGTGCCAGCAGTTCCGCCGGGACAGGACTCAACTATGGCTACACCTTC,CASSSAGTGLNYGYTF
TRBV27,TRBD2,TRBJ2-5,TGTGCCAGCAGTAAGCGGGGGGGGTCGGAGACCCAGTACTTC,CASSKRGGSETQYF
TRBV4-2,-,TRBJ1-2,TGTGCCAGCAGCCCCCTCTTAGCGGCCAACTATGGCTACACCTTC,CASSPLLAANYGYTF
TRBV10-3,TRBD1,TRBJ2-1,TGTGCCATCAGTGGCGACAGGGGAGACGAGCAGTTCTTC,CAISGDRGDEQFF
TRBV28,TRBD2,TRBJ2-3,TGTGCCAGCAGTTTCACTAGCGAAACAGATACGCAGTATTTT,CASSFTSETDTQYF
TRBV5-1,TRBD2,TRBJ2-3,TGCGCCAGCAGAGTAGCTAGCGGGGGCTCACGGGGAGATACGCAGTATTTT,CASRVASGGSRGDTQYF